One and the same sample provided the 30 T cell receptor beta chains below, sequenced in a study of regulatory T cells in long-lasting Graves disease. To make TCR beta libraries, researchers used iRepertoire HTBI primers and Arm-PCR of CDR3 regions. TCRdb processed the multiplex PCR reads anew with MiXCR; each CDR3 protein has one entry. The repertoire holds some 450,000 distinct CDR3 sequences, with 23% as singletons. The time point here: persistent/refractory GD, antithyroid drugs over 5 years with positive TRAb. Preparation of the TCR library used RNA extracted from PBMCs. The sample in question was peripheral blood mononuclear cells (PBMCs), obtained when the disease was refractory, from a patient treated with antithyroid drugs. Receptors were obtained from a female donor with Graves disease.

This clonotype appeared a few times. This chain joins TRBV5-8 and TRBJ1-1, with a weak D call TRBD1 (5 bases). This CDR3 is 15 amino acids long. The V gene lost 3 bases and the J gene lost 10 bases, with 22 bases spanning the gap. Germline-derived CDR1 and CDR2 are SGHTS and YDEGEE. The CDR3 loop is CASSSLLSSIQGAFF. CDR3 coding DNA: TGTGCCAGCAGCTCTTTGCTGAGTTCGATTCAGGGAGCTTTCTTT. Complete variable domain (other parts from reference TRBV5-8 and TRBJ1-1): EAGVTQSPTHLIKTRGQQATLRCSPISGHTSVYWYQQALGLGLQFLLWYDEGEERNRGNFPPRFSGRQFPNYSSELNVNALELEDSALYLCASSSLLSSIQGAFFGQGTRLTVV.

The chain employs TRBV29-1 and TRBJ1-6; TRBD1 is a possible D gene (6 bases). Germline lookup yields CDR1 SQVTM and CDR2 ANQGSEA. Trimming removed 1 base from V and 7 bases from J, with 14 bases in between. The CDR3 length is 15 residues. Here the CDR3 reads CSVEVLQGSNSPLHF. CDR3 bases: TGCAGCGTTGAAGTGCTTCAGGGGAGCAATTCACCCCTCCACTTT.

This clonotype has just a few counts. The J gene is TRBJ2-7, the V gene TRBV5-1; 8 bases map to TRBD1. This CDR3 contains 15 residues. V was clipped by 4 bases and J by 7 bases; unmatched bases: 13. Germline V gene lookup returns CDR1 SGHRS and CDR2 YFSETQ. This CDR3 reads CASSPPRQGLREQYF. The CDR3 bases are TGCGCCAGCAGCCCCCCGAGACAGGGGTTGAGAGAGCAGTACTTC.

This clonotype has at least ten counts. The CDR3 DNA reads as TGCAGCGCCGAAGGACCTACCGCTGAAAAACTGTTTTTT. The encoded protein is CSAEGPTAEKLFF. This chain links TRBV29-1 with TRBJ1-4; D ambiguous. The CDR3 length is 13 residues. Germline V lookup: CDR1 SQVTM, CDR2 ANQGSEA. Trimming took off 7 bases at V and 7 bases at J, with 16 bases between the two ends.

This clonotype was seen a handful of times. The chain couples TRBV7-2 to TRBJ1-4; D is undetermined. The CDR3 is 13 residues long. Germline V lookup: CDR1 SGHTA, CDR2 FQGNSA. V was trimmed by 1 base and J by 7 bases, leaving 7 bases between them. CDR3 protein: CASSLGSGEKLFF. CDR3 coding DNA: TGTGCCAGCAGCTTAGGATCAGGTGAAAAACTGTTTTTT.

V usage is TRBV9 and J usage is TRBJ2-5; a possible D gene is TRBD1 (6 bases). Germline CDR1 reads SGDLS; CDR2 reads YYNGEE. The CDR3 is made up of 14 amino acids. Trimming left V 4 bases short and J 2 bases short, with 12 bases between. CDR3 DNA sequence: TGTGCCAGCAGCCCAGGGGAGCGGCAAGAGACCCAGTACTTC. This translates into CASSPGERQETQYF.

The V and J genes are TRBV2 and TRBJ2-3, with 10 nucleotides matching TRBD2. This CDR3 is 13 amino acids long. The V segment lost 11 bases and the J segment 5 bases; nucleotides outside the gene matches: 7. CDR1 is SNHLY, CDR2 FYNNEI, per germline. The CDR3 DNA reads TGTGCCTACCTAGCGGGAGCTGAAGATACGCAGTATTTT. Its protein product is CAYLAGAEDTQYF.

This chain connects TRBV4-2 to TRBJ2-5; tentatively, D is TRBD2 (5 bases). Trimming took off 0 bases at V and 5 bases at J, with 19 bases between the two ends. The CDR3 extends over 17 amino acids. Germline V lookup: CDR1 LGHNA, CDR2 YNFKEQ. The CDR3 is CASSQERRGDVRETQYF. The CDR3 DNA reads TGTGCCAGCAGCCAAGAAAGACGGGGAGATGTACGCGAGACCCAGTACTTC.

J is TRBJ2-5 and V is TRBV28; D unresolved. V lost 3 bases to trimming and J lost 1 base, with 21 bases between them. Germline lookup yields CDR1 MDHEN and CDR2 SYDVKM. The CDR3 contains 18 residues. For the CDR3, the DNA is TGTGCCAGCAGTTTCCCCCCCGGAAGGCCAGGATCCCAAGAGACCCAGTACTTC. It is translated as CASSFPPGRPGSQETQYF.

The rearrangement joins TRBV19 to TRBJ2-2; D is ambiguous. The CDR3 is made up of 12 amino acids. Trimming shortened V by 3 bases and J by 4 bases, and 3 bases separated the two germline ends. Per the germline V gene, CDR1 is LNHDA and CDR2 is SQIVND (reference sequence). CDR3 DNA sequence: TGTGCCAGTAGTATTGTCACCGGGGAGCTGTTTTTT. Translated: CASSIVTGELFF.

At least ten counts were recorded for this clonotype. The gene calls are TRBV6-1 and TRBJ2-6; D uncertain. The CDR3 is made up of 13 amino acids. Per the germline V gene, CDR1 is MNHNS and CDR2 is SASEGT. V was shortened by 10 bases and J by 3 bases, with 10 bases between the two germline ends. The CDR3 is CATRVFGANVLTF. The CDR3 region has the DNA TGTGCCACTCGGGTGTTTGGGGCCAACGTCCTGACTTTC.

As concerns this clonotype: The CDR3 does not end in the conserved phenylalanine or tryptophan, so this is likely a read error. No DNA is shown, since the ends of the CDR3 on it are uncertain; the CDR3 is the one TCRdb lists. V is TRBV3-1 and J is TRBJ1-2; TRBD1 is the table's D call and was not checked against the DNA. The CDR3 spans 9 residues, counting both ends. Germline V gene sequence: CDR1 LGHDT, CDR2 YNNKEL (reference sequence). The CDR3: CASSQDRAL.

The rearrangement links TRBV19 to TRBJ1-2, with a possible D match to TRBD1 (6 bases). The CDR3 is made up of 16 amino acids. Trimming stripped 6 bases from V and 0 bases from J, with 17 bases between. CDR1 and CDR2 (germline): LNHDA, SQIVND (reference sequence). The DNA for the CDR3 is TGTGCCAGTAGATCTTGGGCCGGGACAACTAACTATGGCTACACCTTC. Its translation: CASRSWAGTTNYGYTF.

At least ten counts were recorded for this clonotype. J is TRBJ2-5 and V is TRBV20-1; either TRBD1 or TRBD2 may supply D (5 bases each). CDR3 length: 13 amino acids. V lost 6 bases and J lost 5, with 16 bases in between. Germline V gene sequence: CDR1 DFQATT, CDR2 SNEGSKA (reference sequence). Here the CDR3 reads CSAKGESAETQYF. CDR3 coding DNA: TGCAGTGCCAAAGGGGAGTCGGCGGAGACCCAGTACTTC.

V is TRBV30 and J is TRBJ1-2; 7 bases are a match to TRBD1. This CDR3 comprises 14 residues. The junction had 10 bases not matched to a gene; V was cut back by 2 bases and J by 7 bases. Germline CDR1 GTSNPN, CDR2 SVGIG (reference sequence). Here the CDR3 DNA reads TGTGCCTGGAGTACCGAAACAGGGGTCCGTGGCTACACCTTC. Protein sequence: CAWSTETGVRGYTF.

The gene calls are TRBV15 and TRBJ2-2; maybe TRBD2 (5 bases). This CDR3 is 15 amino acids long. In germline, CDR1 is LNHNV, CDR2 YYDKDF (reference sequence). V was pared by 4 bases and J by 1 base, with 10 bases between. In DNA, the CDR3 is TGTGCCACCAGCAAAGCGGACGGGAACACCGGGGAGCTGTTTTTT. Amino acids: CATSKADGNTGELFF. The full variable domain, its missing parts supplied by reference TRBV15 and TRBJ2-2, is DAMVIQNPRYQVTQFGKPVTLSCSQTLNHNVMYWYQQKSSQAPKLLFHYYDKDFNNEADTPDNFQSRRPNTSFCFLDIRSPGLGDTAMYLCATSKADGNTGELFFGEGSRLTVL.

The rearrangement joins TRBV30 to TRBJ2-1; 8 bases are a match to TRBD2. With V trimmed by 2 bases and J by 2 bases, 8 bases remained unmatched. The V gene's germline CDR1 is GTSNPN and CDR2 SVGIG (reference sequence). The CDR3 totals 16 residues. The CDR3 loop reads CAWSFPGLVTYNEQFF. DNA of the CDR3: TGTGCCTGGAGTTTCCCGGGACTAGTAACCTACAATGAGCAGTTCTTC.

This clonotype was detected ten times or more. The J gene is TRBJ1-2, the V gene TRBV28, with 11 bases matching TRBD1. Germline V gene lookup returns CDR1 MDHEN and CDR2 SYDVKM. CDR3 size: 16 residues. Trimming removed 5 bases from V and 4 bases from J; junction bases left unmatched: 9. The CDR3 reads CASSVIRTGGSYGYTF. The DNA of the CDR3 is TGTGCCAGCAGTGTAATTCGGACAGGGGGCTCCTATGGCTACACCTTC.

In DNA, the CDR3 is TGTGCCAGCAGCCCGTACACAGGGGAGAACACTGAAGCTTTCTTT. It translates to CASSPYTGENTEAFF. This chain uses TRBV7-3 with TRBJ1-1, with TRBD1 matching 7 bases. This CDR3 is built from 15 residues. J lost 1 base, V lost 5 bases, and 7 bases had no gene match. CDR1 SGHTA and CDR2 FQGTGA come from the germline V gene.

The table lists this clonotype with many counts. This rearrangement joins TRBV11-1 to TRBJ1-1; no firm D call. Trimming removed 5 bases at V and 4 bases at J, with 5 bases between. Germline V lookup: CDR1 SGHAT, CDR2 FQDESV (reference sequence). CDR3 length: 11 amino acids. The CDR3 reads CASSQITEAFF. CDR3 nucleotide sequence: TGTGCCAGCAGCCAAATCACTGAAGCTTTCTTT.

This clonotype showed up many times. The chain employs TRBV12-3 or TRBV12-4 and TRBJ1-1, with D tentatively TRBD1 (5 bases). V dropped 1 base and J dropped 4 bases, with 10 bases sitting between them. CDR3 length equals 14 residues. In nucleotides, the CDR3 is TGTGCCAGCAGTTTAGGCGGGGGGGTCACTGAAGCTTTCTTT. As protein: CASSLGGGVTEAFF.

This rearrangement joins TRBV5-1 to TRBJ2-5, with D perhaps matching TRBD1 (6 bases). The germline V gene encodes CDR1 SGHRS and CDR2 YFSETQ. The CDR3 has 16 amino acids. V lost 2 bases, J lost 1 base, and 15 bases lay in between. The CDR3 spells CASSLYSGGLQETQYF. The CDR3 DNA reads as TGCGCCAGCAGCTTATACAGTGGGGGCCTCCAAGAGACCCAGTACTTC.

The table lists this clonotype with many counts. The chain combines TRBV2 with TRBJ1-2; D call uncertain. This CDR3 contains 14 residues. Germline V gene lookup returns CDR1 SNHLY and CDR2 FYNNEI. V was trimmed by 7 bases and J by 1 base, leaving 13 bases between them. CDR3: CASTPFGSNYGYTF. The CDR3 nucleotides are TGTGCCAGCACCCCCTTCGGCAGTAACTATGGCTACACCTTC.

Notes on this clonotype: Possible read error: a much larger clone is one base away. The V and J genes are TRBV6-1 and TRBJ2-7, with 13 bases that match TRBD2. The CDR3 contains 16 residues. CDR1 MNHNS and CDR2 SASEGT come from the germline V gene. V dropped 6 bases and J dropped 4; count of bases not matched to a gene: 9. CDR3: CASSRGTSGKLYEQYF. The CDR3 nucleotides are TGTGCCAGCAGCCGCGGGACTAGCGGGAAGTTATACGAGCAGTACTTC.

This clonotype was recorded many times. This chain connects TRBV7-3 to TRBJ2-3; 14 bases are shared with TRBD2. Trimming took 4 bases from V and 3 from J; bases not matched to a gene: 6. The CDR3 runs 17 residues. Looked up from germline, CDR1 is SGHTA and CDR2 is FQGTGA. The CDR3, as DNA: TGTGCCAGCAGCTCACTCGGACTAGCGGGAGGAACAGATACGCAGTATTTT. Translating it yields CASSSLGLAGGTDTQYF.

This clonotype has a count of ten or more. The chain uses TRBV9 and TRBJ1-2; possible D gene TRBD1, 5 bases. Germline V gene data show CDR1 as SGDLS and CDR2 as YYNGEE. V was pared by 0 bases and J by 4 bases, with 13 bases between. The length of the CDR3 is 15 residues. CDR3 sequence: CASSVDYGAGYGYTF. CDR3 nucleotide sequence: TGTGCCAGCAGCGTAGATTATGGGGCTGGCTATGGCTACACCTTC. The full variable domain, completed using reference TRBV9 and TRBJ1-2, is DSGVTQTPKHLITATGQRVTLRCSPRSGDLSVYWYQQSLDQGLQFLIQYYNGEERAKGNILERFSAQQFPDLHSELNLSSLELGDSALYFCASSVDYGAGYGYTFGSGTRLTVV.

In this sample, this clonotype turned up a few times. The chain employs TRBV7-9 and TRBJ2-5; weak D call: TRBD1 (6 bases). The V gene's germline CDR1 is SEHNR and CDR2 FQNEAQ (reference sequence). This CDR3 spans 15 amino acids. V was cut by 4 bases and J by 4 bases, with 16 bases left in between. CDR3: CASSSWTDPGETQYF. CDR3 nucleotide sequence: TGTGCCAGCAGCTCCTGGACAGACCCCGGAGAGACCCAGTACTTC.

The CDR3 loop is CASSQVAGIAKNIQYF. CDR3 nucleotides: TGTGCCAGCAGCCAAGTGGCCGGGATAGCCAAAAACATTCAGTACTTC. The chain links TRBV14 to TRBJ2-4, with D perhaps matching TRBD2 (5 bases). V was trimmed by 1 base and J by 0 bases, leaving 10 bases between them. The CDR3 loop spans 16 amino acids. Germline V lookup: CDR1 SGHDN, CDR2 FVKESK.

This clonotype was observed a handful of times. The chain uses TRBV14 and TRBJ1-2; D gene uncertain. This CDR3 has 13 residues. Deletions cut 6 bases from V and 1 base from J, with 9 bases between. Per germline, CDR1 SGHDN and CDR2 FVKESK. The CDR3 is CASSQKVNYGYTF. The CDR3 bases are TGTGCCAGCAGTCAAAAGGTTAACTATGGCTACACCTTC.

This clonotype showed up just a few times. This rearrangement joins TRBV6-1 to TRBJ1-1; D possibly corresponds to TRBD1 (5 bases). V was trimmed by 11 bases and J by 2 bases, leaving 15 bases between them. Germline values: CDR1 MNHNS, CDR2 SASEGT. CDR3 length equals 13 residues. This CDR3 reads CALTGGPNTEAFF. The DNA of the CDR3 is TGTGCCCTGACGGGGGGACCAAACACTGAAGCTTTCTTT.